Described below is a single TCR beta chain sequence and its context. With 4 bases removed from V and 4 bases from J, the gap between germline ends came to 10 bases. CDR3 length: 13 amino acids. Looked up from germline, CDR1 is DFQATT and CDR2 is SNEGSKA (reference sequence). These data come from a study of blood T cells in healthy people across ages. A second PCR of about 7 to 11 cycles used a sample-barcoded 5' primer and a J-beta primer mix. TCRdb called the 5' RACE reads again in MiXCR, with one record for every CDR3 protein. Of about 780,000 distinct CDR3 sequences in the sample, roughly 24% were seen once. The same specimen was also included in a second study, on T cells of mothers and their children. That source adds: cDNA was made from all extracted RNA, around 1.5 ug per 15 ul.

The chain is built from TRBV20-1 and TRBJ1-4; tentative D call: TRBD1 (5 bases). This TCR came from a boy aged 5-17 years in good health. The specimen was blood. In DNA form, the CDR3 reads TGCAGTGCTAATCAGGGCCTTAATGAAAAACTGTTTTTT. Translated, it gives CSANQGLNEKLFF.